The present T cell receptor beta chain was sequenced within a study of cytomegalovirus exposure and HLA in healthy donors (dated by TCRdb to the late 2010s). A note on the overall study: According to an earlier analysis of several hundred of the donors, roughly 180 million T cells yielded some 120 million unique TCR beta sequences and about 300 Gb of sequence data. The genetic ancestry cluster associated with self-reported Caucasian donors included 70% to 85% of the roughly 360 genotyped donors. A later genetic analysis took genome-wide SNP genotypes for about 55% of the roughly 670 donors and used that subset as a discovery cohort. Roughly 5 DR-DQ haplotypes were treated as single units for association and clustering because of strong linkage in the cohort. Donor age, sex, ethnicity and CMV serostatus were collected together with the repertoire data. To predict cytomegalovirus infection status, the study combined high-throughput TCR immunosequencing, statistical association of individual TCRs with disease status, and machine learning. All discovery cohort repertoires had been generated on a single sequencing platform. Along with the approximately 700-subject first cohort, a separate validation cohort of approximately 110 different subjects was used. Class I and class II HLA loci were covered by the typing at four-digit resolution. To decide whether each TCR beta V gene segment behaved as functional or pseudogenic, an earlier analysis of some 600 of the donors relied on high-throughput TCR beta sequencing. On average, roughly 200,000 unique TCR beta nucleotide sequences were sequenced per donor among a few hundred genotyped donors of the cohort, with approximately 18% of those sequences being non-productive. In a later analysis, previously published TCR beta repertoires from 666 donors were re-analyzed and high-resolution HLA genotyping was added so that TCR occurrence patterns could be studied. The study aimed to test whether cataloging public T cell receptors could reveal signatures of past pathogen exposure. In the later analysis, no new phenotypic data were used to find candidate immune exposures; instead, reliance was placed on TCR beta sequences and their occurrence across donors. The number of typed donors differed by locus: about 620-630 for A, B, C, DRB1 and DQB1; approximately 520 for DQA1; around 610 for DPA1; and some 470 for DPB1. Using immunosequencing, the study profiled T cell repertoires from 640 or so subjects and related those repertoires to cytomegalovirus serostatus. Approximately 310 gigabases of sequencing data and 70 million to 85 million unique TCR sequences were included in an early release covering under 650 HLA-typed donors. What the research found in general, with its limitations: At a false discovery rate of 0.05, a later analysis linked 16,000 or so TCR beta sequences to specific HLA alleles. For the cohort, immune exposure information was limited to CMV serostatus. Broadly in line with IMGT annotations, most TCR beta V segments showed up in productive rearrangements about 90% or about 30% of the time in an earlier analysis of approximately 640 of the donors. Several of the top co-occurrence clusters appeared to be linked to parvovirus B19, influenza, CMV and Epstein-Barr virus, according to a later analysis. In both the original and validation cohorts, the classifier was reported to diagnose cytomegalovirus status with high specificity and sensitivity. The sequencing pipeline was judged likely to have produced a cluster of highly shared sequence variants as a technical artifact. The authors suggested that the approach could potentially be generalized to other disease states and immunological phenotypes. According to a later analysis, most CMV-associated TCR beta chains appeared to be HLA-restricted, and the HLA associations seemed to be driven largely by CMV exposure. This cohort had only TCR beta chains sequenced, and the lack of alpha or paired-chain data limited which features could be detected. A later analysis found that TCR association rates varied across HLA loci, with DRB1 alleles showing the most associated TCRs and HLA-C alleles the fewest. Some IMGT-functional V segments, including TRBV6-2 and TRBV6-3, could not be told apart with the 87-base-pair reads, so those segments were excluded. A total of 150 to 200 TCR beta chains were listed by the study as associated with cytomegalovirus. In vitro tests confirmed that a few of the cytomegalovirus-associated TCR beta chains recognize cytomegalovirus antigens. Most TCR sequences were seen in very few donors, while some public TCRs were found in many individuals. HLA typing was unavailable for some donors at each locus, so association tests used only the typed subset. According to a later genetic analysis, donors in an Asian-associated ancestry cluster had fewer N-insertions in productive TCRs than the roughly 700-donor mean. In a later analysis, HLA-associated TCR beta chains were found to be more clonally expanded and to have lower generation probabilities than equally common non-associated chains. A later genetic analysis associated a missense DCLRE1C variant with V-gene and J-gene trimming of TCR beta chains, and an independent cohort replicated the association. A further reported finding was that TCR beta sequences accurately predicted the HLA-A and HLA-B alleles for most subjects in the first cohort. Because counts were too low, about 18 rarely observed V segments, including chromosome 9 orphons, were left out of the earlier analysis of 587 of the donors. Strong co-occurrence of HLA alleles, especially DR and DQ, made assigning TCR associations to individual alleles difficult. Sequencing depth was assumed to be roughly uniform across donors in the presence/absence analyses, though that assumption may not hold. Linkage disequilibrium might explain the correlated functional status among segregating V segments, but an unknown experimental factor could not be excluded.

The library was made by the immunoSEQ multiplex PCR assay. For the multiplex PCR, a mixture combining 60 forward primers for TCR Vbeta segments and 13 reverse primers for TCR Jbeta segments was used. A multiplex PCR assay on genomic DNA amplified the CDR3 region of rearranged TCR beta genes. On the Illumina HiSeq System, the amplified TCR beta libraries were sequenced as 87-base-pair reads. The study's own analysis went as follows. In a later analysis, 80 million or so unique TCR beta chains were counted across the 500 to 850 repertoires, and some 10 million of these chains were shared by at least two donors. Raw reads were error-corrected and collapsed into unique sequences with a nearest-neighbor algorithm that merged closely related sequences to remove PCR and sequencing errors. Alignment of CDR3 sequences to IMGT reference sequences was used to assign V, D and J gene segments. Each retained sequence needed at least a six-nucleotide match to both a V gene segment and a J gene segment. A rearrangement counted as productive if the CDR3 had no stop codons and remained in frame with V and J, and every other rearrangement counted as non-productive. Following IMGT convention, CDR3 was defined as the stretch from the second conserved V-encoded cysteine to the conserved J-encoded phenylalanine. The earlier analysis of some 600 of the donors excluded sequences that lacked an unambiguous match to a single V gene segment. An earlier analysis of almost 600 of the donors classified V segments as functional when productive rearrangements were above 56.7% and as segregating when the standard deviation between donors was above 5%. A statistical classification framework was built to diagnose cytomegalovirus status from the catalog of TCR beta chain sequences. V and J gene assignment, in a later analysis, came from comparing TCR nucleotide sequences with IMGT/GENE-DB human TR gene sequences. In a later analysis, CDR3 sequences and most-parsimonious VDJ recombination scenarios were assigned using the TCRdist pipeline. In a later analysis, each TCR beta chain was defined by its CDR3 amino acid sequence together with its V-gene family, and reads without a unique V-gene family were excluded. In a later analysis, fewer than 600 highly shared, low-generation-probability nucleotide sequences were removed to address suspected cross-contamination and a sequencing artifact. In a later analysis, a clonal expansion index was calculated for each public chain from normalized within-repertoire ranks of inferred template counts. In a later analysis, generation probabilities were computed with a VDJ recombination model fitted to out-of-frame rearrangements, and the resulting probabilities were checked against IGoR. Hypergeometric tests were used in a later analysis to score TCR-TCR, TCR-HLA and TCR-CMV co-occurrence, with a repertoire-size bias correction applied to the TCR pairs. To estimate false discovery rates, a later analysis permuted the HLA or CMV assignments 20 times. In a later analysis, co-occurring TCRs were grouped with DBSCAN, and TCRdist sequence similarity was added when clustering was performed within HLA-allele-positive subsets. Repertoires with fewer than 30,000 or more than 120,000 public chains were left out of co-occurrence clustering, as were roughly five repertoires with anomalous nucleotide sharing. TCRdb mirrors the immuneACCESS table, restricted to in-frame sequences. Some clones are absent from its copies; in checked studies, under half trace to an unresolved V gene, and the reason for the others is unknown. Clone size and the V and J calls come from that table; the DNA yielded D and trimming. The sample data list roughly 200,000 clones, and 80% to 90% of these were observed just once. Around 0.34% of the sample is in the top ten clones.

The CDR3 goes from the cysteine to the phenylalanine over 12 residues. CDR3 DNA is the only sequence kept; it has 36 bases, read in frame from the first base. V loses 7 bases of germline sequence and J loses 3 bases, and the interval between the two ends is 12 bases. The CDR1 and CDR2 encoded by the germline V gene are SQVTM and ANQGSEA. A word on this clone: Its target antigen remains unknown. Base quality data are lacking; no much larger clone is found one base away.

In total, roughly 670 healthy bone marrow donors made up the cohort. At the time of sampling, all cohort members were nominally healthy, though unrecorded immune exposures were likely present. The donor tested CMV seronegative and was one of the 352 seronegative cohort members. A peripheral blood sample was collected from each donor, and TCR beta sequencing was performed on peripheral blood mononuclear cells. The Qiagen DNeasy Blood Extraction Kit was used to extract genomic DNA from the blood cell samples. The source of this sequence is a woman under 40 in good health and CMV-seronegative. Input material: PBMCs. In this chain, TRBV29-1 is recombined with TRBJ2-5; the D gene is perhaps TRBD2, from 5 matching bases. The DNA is TGCAGCGCCCGGGATTCAAAAGAGACCCAGTACTTC. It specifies CSARDSKETQYF.